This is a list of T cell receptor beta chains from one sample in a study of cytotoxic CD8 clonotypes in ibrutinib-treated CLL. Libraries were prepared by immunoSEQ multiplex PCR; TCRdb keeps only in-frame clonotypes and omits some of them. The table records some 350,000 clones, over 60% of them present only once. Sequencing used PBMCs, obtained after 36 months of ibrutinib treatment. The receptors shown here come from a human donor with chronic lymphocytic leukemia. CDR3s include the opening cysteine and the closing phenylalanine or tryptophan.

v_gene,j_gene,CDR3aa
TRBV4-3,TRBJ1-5,CASSQQVLAGQPQHF
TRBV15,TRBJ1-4,CATSRESMRDEKLFF
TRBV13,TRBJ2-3,CASRLGGDLTRTQYF
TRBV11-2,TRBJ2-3,CASYWGGGRLTQYF
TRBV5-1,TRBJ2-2,CASSIGAGGELFF
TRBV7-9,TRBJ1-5,CASSLALQGGNQPQHF
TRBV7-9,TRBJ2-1,CASSLRTTTFSYNEQFF
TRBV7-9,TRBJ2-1,CASSPQGGPNEQFF
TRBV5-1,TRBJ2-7,CASSFSGEQYF
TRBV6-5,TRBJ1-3,CASSPSSPGNTIYF
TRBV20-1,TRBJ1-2,CSARDLIGYTF
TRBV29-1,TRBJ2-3,CSMTASGMVDTQYF
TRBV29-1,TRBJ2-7,CSVGQTYGYEQYF
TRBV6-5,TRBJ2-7,CASKRSGISYEQYF
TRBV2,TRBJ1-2,CASSIPGRRTGYTF
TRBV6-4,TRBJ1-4,CASRPPRATNEKLFF
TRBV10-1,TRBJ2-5,CASSGVLQETQYF
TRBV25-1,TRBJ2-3,CASSESKSSPTDTQYF
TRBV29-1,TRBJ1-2,CSVGLSPGQGNYGYTF
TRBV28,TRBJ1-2,CASSLDPGTQYGYTF
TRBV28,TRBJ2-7,CASSPGPSYEQYF
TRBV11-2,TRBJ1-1,CASSLDRVNTEAFF
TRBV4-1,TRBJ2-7,CASSQDYGQHLFPTKGQYF
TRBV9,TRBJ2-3,CASSARDYGTDTQYF
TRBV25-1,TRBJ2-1,CASSLADEQFF
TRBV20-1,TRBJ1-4,CSASEKLFF
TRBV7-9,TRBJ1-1,CASSLPINTEAFF
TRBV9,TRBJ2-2,CASSVNPNTGELFF
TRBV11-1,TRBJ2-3,CASGTQYTDTQYF
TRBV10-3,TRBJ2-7,CAISESNPGYSYEQYF
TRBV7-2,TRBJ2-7,CASSLMGDYEQYF
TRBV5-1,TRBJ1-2,CASSPGEGARGYTF
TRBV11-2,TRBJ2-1,CASSSRLPDNEQFF
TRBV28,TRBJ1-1,CASSPGGWGTEAFF
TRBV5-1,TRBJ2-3,CASSLITSGLPTDTQYF
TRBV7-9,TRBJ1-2,CASSLGWDPLHTF
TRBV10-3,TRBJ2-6,CAISGTSGVFSGANVLTF
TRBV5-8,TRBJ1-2,CASSPRHRTARGYTF
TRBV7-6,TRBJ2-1,CASSLTTGGYNEQFF
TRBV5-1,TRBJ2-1,CASSFMTNEQFF